This is a list of T cell receptor beta chains from one sample in a study of yellow fever vaccine responses in identical twins. TCRdb re-called the RT-PCR reads with MiXCR, one entry per CDR3 protein. The sample consists of some 15,000 distinct CDR3 sequences, roughly 80% of them appearing once. The source was T cells from blood (PBMCs), unsorted or a sorted subset (not recorded which), collected before or after yellow fever vaccination (not recorded which). The receptors originated from a woman aged 18-35 years who received the yellow fever vaccine. CDR3s include the opening cysteine and the closing phenylalanine or tryptophan. Fields, in order: J gene, V gene, D gene, clone size, CDR3 protein, CDR3 DNA. D genes are given only for firm matches. Clone sizes are given selectively: once, few, many, or a class where the clone is expanded.

j_gene: TRBJ2-2
v_gene: TRBV6-1
d_gene: -
abundance: -
CDR3aa: CASRERANTGELFF
CDR3nt: TGTGCCAGCAGGGAGCGGGCCAACACCGGGGAGCTGTTTTTT

j_gene: TRBJ2-1
v_gene: TRBV13
d_gene: TRBD2
abundance: -
CDR3aa: CASHFPSGSRNEQFF
CDR3nt: TGTGCCAGCCACTTCCCTAGCGGGAGTCGCAATGAGCAGTTCTTC

j_gene: TRBJ1-1
v_gene: TRBV2
d_gene: -
abundance: -
CDR3aa: CASSVEGGNTEAFF
CDR3nt: TGTGCCAGCAGTGTAGAGGGCGGGAACACTGAAGCTTTCTTT

j_gene: TRBJ1-1
v_gene: TRBV29-1
d_gene: -
abundance: -
CDR3aa: CSVEIGGRTNTEAFF
CDR3nt: TGCAGCGTTGAAATTGGCGGAAGAACGAACACTGAAGCTTTCTTT

j_gene: TRBJ1-2
v_gene: TRBV19
d_gene: -
abundance: -
CDR3aa: CASSIIGFPNYGYTF
CDR3nt: TGTGCCAGTAGTATAATTGGGTTCCCTAACTATGGCTACACCTTC

j_gene: TRBJ2-1
v_gene: TRBV11-2
d_gene: TRBD2
abundance: -
CDR3aa: CASSFTSGRNNEQFF
CDR3nt: TGTGCCAGCAGTTTTACTAGCGGGAGAAACAATGAGCAGTTCTTC

j_gene: TRBJ2-1
v_gene: TRBV5-2
d_gene: -
abundance: -
CDR3aa: CASNSPGWGSYNEQFF
CDR3nt: TGTGCCAGCAACTCCCCTGGTTGGGGCTCCTACAATGAGCAGTTCTTC

j_gene: TRBJ1-1
v_gene: TRBV2
d_gene: -
abundance: -
CDR3aa: CASSDPINTEAFF
CDR3nt: TGTGCCAGCAGTGATCCCATTAACACTGAAGCTTTCTTT

j_gene: TRBJ1-2
v_gene: TRBV10-3
d_gene: -
abundance: -
CDR3aa: CAISENALADGYTF
CDR3nt: TGTGCCATCAGTGAGAATGCGTTAGCGGATGGCTACACCTTC

j_gene: TRBJ2-5
v_gene: TRBV2
d_gene: -
abundance: -
CDR3aa: CASSGGRRVNGETQYF
CDR3nt: TGTGCCAGCAGTGGGGGACGGCGAGTGAACGGGGAGACCCAGTACTTC

j_gene: TRBJ2-2
v_gene: TRBV7-3
d_gene: -
abundance: -
CDR3aa: CASSPDLNTGELFF
CDR3nt: TGTGCCAGCAGCCCGGACCTTAACACCGGGGAGCTGTTTTTT

j_gene: TRBJ1-2
v_gene: TRBV27
d_gene: -
abundance: -
CDR3aa: CASSFSDRNNYGYTF
CDR3nt: TGTGCCAGCAGTTTCTCCGACCGTAATAACTATGGCTACACCTTC

j_gene: TRBJ2-3
v_gene: TRBV20-1
d_gene: -
abundance: -
CDR3aa: CSGKLSGYTQYF
CDR3nt: TGCAGCGGGAAACTCTCGGGTTATACGCAGTATTTT

j_gene: TRBJ1-5
v_gene: TRBV5-4
d_gene: -
abundance: -
CDR3aa: CASSSDSEGQPQHF
CDR3nt: TGTGCCAGCAGCTCGGACAGCGAGGGACAGCCCCAGCATTTT

j_gene: TRBJ2-3
v_gene: TRBV10-3
d_gene: -
abundance: once
CDR3aa: CATKEGGVTDTQYF
CDR3nt: TGTGCCACCAAGGAGGGGGGAGTCACAGATACGCAGTATTTT

j_gene: TRBJ1-5
v_gene: TRBV10-1
d_gene: -
abundance: -
CDR3aa: CASSVGQTQPQHF
CDR3nt: TGCGCCAGCAGTGTAGGGCAGACACAGCCCCAGCATTTT

j_gene: TRBJ2-2
v_gene: TRBV11-3
d_gene: -
abundance: -
CDR3aa: CASSSRGELFF
CDR3nt: TGTGCCAGCAGCTCCCGCGGGGAGCTGTTTTTT

j_gene: TRBJ2-1
v_gene: TRBV18
d_gene: TRBD2
abundance: -
CDR3aa: CASSPIQTSGVNEQFF
CDR3nt: TGTGCCAGCTCACCCATACAGACTAGCGGGGTAAATGAGCAGTTCTTC

j_gene: TRBJ1-1
v_gene: TRBV3-1
d_gene: -
abundance: -
CDR3aa: CASSDIRASNTEAFF
CDR3nt: TGTGCCAGCAGTGACATCAGGGCCTCGAACACTGAAGCTTTCTTT

j_gene: TRBJ2-1
v_gene: TRBV29-1
d_gene: -
abundance: -
CDR3aa: CSAIIARNEQFF
CDR3nt: TGCAGCGCAATAATAGCGAGAAATGAGCAGTTCTTC

j_gene: TRBJ2-1
v_gene: TRBV18
d_gene: TRBD2
abundance: -
CDR3aa: CASSTGTNYYNEQFF
CDR3nt: TGTGCCAGCTCAACCGGGACTAACTATTACAATGAGCAGTTCTTC

j_gene: TRBJ2-2
v_gene: TRBV13
d_gene: -
abundance: -
CDR3aa: CASRERRDTGELFF
CDR3nt: TGTGCCAGCCGGGAGCGCCGAGACACCGGGGAGCTGTTTTTT

j_gene: TRBJ2-1
v_gene: TRBV11-3
d_gene: -
abundance: -
CDR3aa: CASSFGWASPRHNEQFF
CDR3nt: TGTGCCAGCAGCTTCGGATGGGCGTCTCCACGCCACAATGAGCAGTTCTTC

j_gene: TRBJ2-7
v_gene: TRBV13
d_gene: -
abundance: few
CDR3aa: CASSPRYEQYF
CDR3nt: TGTGCCAGCAGCCCGCGCTACGAGCAGTACTTC

j_gene: TRBJ1-3
v_gene: TRBV2
d_gene: -
abundance: -
CDR3aa: CASSEPPLGARSGNTIYF
CDR3nt: TGTGCCAGCAGTGAACCCCCCTTGGGGGCCCGCTCTGGAAACACCATATATTTT

j_gene: TRBJ2-1
v_gene: TRBV18
d_gene: -
abundance: -
CDR3aa: CASSPDRRINEQFF
CDR3nt: TGTGCCAGCTCACCGGATCGCAGGATCAATGAGCAGTTCTTC

j_gene: TRBJ2-4
v_gene: TRBV15
d_gene: -
abundance: -
CDR3aa: CATSTLRDKPNIQYF
CDR3nt: TGTGCCACCAGCACCCTCCGGGACAAACCCAACATTCAGTACTTC

j_gene: TRBJ2-1
v_gene: TRBV7-9
d_gene: -
abundance: -
CDR3aa: CASSLAGVMNNEQFF
CDR3nt: TGTGCCAGCAGCTTAGCGGGGGTCATGAACAATGAGCAGTTCTTC

j_gene: TRBJ2-7
v_gene: TRBV6-5
d_gene: TRBD1
abundance: -
CDR3aa: CASSYTPGQKYEQYF
CDR3nt: TGTGCCAGCAGTTACACTCCGGGACAGAAGTACGAGCAGTACTTC

j_gene: TRBJ1-1
v_gene: TRBV6-5
d_gene: -
abundance: -
CDR3aa: CASSRDRFEAFF
CDR3nt: TGTGCCAGCAGTCGCGACAGGTTTGAAGCTTTCTTT

j_gene: TRBJ2-1
v_gene: TRBV7-2
d_gene: TRBD2
abundance: -
CDR3aa: CASSLALAGGFRFF
CDR3nt: TGTGCCAGCAGCTTAGCCCTAGCGGGAGGGTTTCGGTTCTTC

j_gene: TRBJ2-7
v_gene: TRBV20-1
d_gene: TRBD1
abundance: -
CDR3aa: CSAGRTGTYEQYF
CDR3nt: TGCAGTGCCGGACGGACAGGGACCTACGAGCAGTACTTC

j_gene: TRBJ1-2
v_gene: TRBV6-1
d_gene: TRBD1
abundance: -
CDR3aa: CASSSRGQMRGYTF
CDR3nt: TGTGCCAGCAGTAGCAGGGGGCAAATGAGGGGCTACACCTTC

j_gene: TRBJ2-3
v_gene: TRBV2
d_gene: -
abundance: -
CDR3aa: CASSLSGITQYF
CDR3nt: TGTGCCAGCAGCCTTAGCGGAATTACGCAGTATTTT

j_gene: TRBJ2-5
v_gene: TRBV13
d_gene: -
abundance: -
CDR3aa: CASSLSARETQYF
CDR3nt: TGTGCCAGCAGCTTATCAGCCCGAGAGACACAGTACTTC

j_gene: TRBJ1-5
v_gene: TRBV19
d_gene: -
abundance: -
CDR3aa: CASSRTGRWGNQPQHF
CDR3nt: TGTGCCAGTAGTAGAACAGGCAGGTGGGGCAATCAGCCCCAGCATTTT

j_gene: TRBJ1-1
v_gene: TRBV7-6
d_gene: -
abundance: -
CDR3aa: CASSDNRIGVNTEAFF
CDR3nt: TGTGCCAGCAGCGACAACAGGATCGGAGTTAACACTGAAGCTTTCTTT

j_gene: TRBJ2-7
v_gene: TRBV24-1
d_gene: -
abundance: -
CDR3aa: CATSDNYEQYF
CDR3nt: TGTGCCACCAGCGACAACTACGAGCAGTACTTC

j_gene: TRBJ2-3
v_gene: TRBV5-5
d_gene: -
abundance: -
CDR3aa: CASSLWSTDTQYF
CDR3nt: TGTGCCAGCAGCTTGTGGAGCACAGATACGCAGTATTTT

j_gene: TRBJ2-7
v_gene: TRBV20-1
d_gene: -
abundance: -
CDR3aa: CSASTGLSYEQYF
CDR3nt: TGCAGTGCTAGCACGGGCCTCTCCTACGAGCAGTACTTC

j_gene: TRBJ1-2
v_gene: TRBV28
d_gene: -
abundance: -
CDR3aa: CASSFGFIGYTF
CDR3nt: TGTGCCAGCAGTTTTGGGTTCATTGGCTACACCTTC

j_gene: TRBJ1-1
v_gene: TRBV20-1
d_gene: -
abundance: -
CDR3aa: CSSWAPPLNTEAFF
CDR3nt: TGCAGTTCCTGGGCCCCCCCTTTAAACACTGAAGCTTTCTTT

j_gene: TRBJ1-3
v_gene: TRBV18
d_gene: TRBD1
abundance: -
CDR3aa: CASSHTGGNPGNTIYF
CDR3nt: TGTGCCAGCTCACACACAGGGGGGAACCCTGGAAACACCATATATTTT

j_gene: TRBJ2-5
v_gene: TRBV13
d_gene: -
abundance: -
CDR3aa: CASSRWETQETQYF
CDR3nt: TGTGCCAGCAGCCGGTGGGAAACCCAAGAGACCCAGTACTTC

j_gene: TRBJ1-6
v_gene: TRBV19
d_gene: TRBD1
abundance: -
CDR3aa: CASRDRGSPLHF
CDR3nt: TGTGCCAGCCGGGACAGGGGCTCACCCCTCCACTTT

j_gene: TRBJ2-1
v_gene: TRBV3-1
d_gene: -
abundance: once
CDR3aa: CASQRANEQFF
CDR3nt: TGTGCCTCTCAGAGAGCCAATGAGCAGTTCTTC

j_gene: TRBJ1-2
v_gene: TRBV20-1
d_gene: TRBD1
abundance: -
CDR3aa: CSTGVGAGYGYTF
CDR3nt: TGCTCAACAGGGGTGGGGGCTGGGTATGGCTACACCTTC

j_gene: TRBJ1-2
v_gene: TRBV24-1
d_gene: TRBD1
abundance: once
CDR3aa: CATSGPGQNYGYTF
CDR3nt: TGTGCCACCAGTGGACCGGGACAGAACTATGGCTACACCTTC

j_gene: TRBJ1-1
v_gene: TRBV18
d_gene: -
abundance: few
CDR3aa: CASSPSVVNTEAFF
CDR3nt: TGTGCCAGCTCACCATCGGTAGTTAACACTGAAGCTTTCTTT

j_gene: TRBJ2-3
v_gene: TRBV3-1
d_gene: -
abundance: -
CDR3aa: CASSQERSAPGADTQYF
CDR3nt: TGTGCCAGCAGCCAAGAAAGGAGTGCTCCAGGCGCAGATACGCAGTATTTT

j_gene: TRBJ2-5
v_gene: TRBV29-1
d_gene: -
abundance: -
CDR3aa: CSVARDHETQYF
CDR3nt: TGCAGCGTTGCCAGGGATCATGAGACCCAGTACTTC

j_gene: TRBJ1-2
v_gene: TRBV5-1
d_gene: -
abundance: once
CDR3aa: CASSAQGAGYTF
CDR3nt: TGCGCCAGCAGCGCCCAGGGAGCTGGCTACACCTTC

j_gene: TRBJ2-1
v_gene: TRBV15
d_gene: TRBD2
abundance: -
CDR3aa: CATSIKIQRGGRVHEQFF
CDR3nt: TGTGCCACCAGTATCAAAATCCAGCGGGGGGGCCGGGTCCATGAGCAGTTCTTC

j_gene: TRBJ1-1
v_gene: TRBV3-1
d_gene: -
abundance: -
CDR3aa: CASSQSGRFTEAFF
CDR3nt: TGTGCCAGCAGCCAATCCGGGAGGTTCACTGAAGCTTTCTTT

j_gene: TRBJ1-1
v_gene: TRBV18
d_gene: -
abundance: -
CDR3aa: CASSLRQVLDEAFF
CDR3nt: TGTGCCAGCTCACTGAGACAGGTGCTGGATGAAGCTTTCTTT

j_gene: TRBJ2-1
v_gene: TRBV5-1
d_gene: -
abundance: -
CDR3aa: CASSLGHGGNEQFF
CDR3nt: TGCGCCAGCAGCTTGGGACATGGGGGGAATGAGCAGTTCTTC

j_gene: TRBJ2-5
v_gene: TRBV28
d_gene: -
abundance: -
CDR3aa: CASSLGVREETQYF
CDR3nt: TGTGCCAGCAGTTTGGGGGTACGAGAAGAGACCCAGTACTTC

j_gene: TRBJ1-1
v_gene: TRBV29-1
d_gene: -
abundance: -
CDR3aa: CSVKGPRNTEAFF
CDR3nt: TGCAGCGTGAAGGGACCGCGGAACACTGAAGCTTTCTTT

j_gene: TRBJ1-1
v_gene: TRBV5-1
d_gene: -
abundance: once
CDR3aa: CASSLPGTIAEAFF
CDR3nt: TGCGCCAGCAGCTTACCGGGGACAATAGCTGAAGCTTTCTTT